The rows below give T cell receptor beta chains drawn from one sample of a study of liver allograft versus peripheral blood T cells. TCRdb re-called the reads with MiXCR, one entry per CDR3 protein. The data hold 8,000 to 9,000 distinct CDR3 sequences, with 16% observed a single time. Receptors originate from a human patient who had a liver transplant. The graft donor may have given rise to some T cells. Each CDR3 is given with its conserved first and last residue. Fields, in order: V gene, clone size, J gene, D gene, CDR3 protein, CDR3 DNA. A D gene is named only where the DNA matches it firmly. Clone size, where shown, is once, few, many, or a class for clones that have expanded.

V gene: TRBV5-1; clone size: few; J gene: TRBJ1-3; D gene: TRBD1; CDR3 protein: CASSLQGISGNTIYF; CDR3 DNA: TGCGCCAGCAGCTTACAGGGGATCTCTGGAAACACCATATATTTT
V gene: TRBV2; clone size: .; J gene: TRBJ1-3; D gene: .; CDR3 protein: CASSAGSSGNTIYF; CDR3 DNA: TGTGCCAGCAGTGCGGGCAGTTCTGGAAACACCATATATTTT
V gene: TRBV6-5; clone size: once; J gene: TRBJ2-7; D gene: TRBD1; CDR3 protein: CVSRAFGTGGYEQYF; CDR3 DNA: TGTGTCAGCAGGGCTTTCGGGACAGGGGGCTACGAGCAGTACTTC
V gene: TRBV18; clone size: medium-sized; J gene: TRBJ1-1; D gene: .; CDR3 protein: CASSPRLGAFF; CDR3 DNA: TGTGCCAGCTCACCACGGCTTGGGGCTTTCTTT
V gene: TRBV7-9; clone size: medium-sized; J gene: TRBJ1-2; D gene: TRBD1; CDR3 protein: CASKIQGAHGYTF; CDR3 DNA: TGTGCCAGCAAAATTCAGGGGGCGCATGGCTACACCTTC
V gene: TRBV19; clone size: medium-sized; J gene: TRBJ1-5; D gene: .; CDR3 protein: CASRGVGEEQEPQHF; CDR3 DNA: TGTGCCAGTAGGGGGGTGGGGGAGGAGCAGGAGCCCCAGCATTTT
V gene: TRBV2; clone size: few; J gene: TRBJ1-5; D gene: TRBD1; CDR3 protein: CASSATGKNQPQHF; CDR3 DNA: TGTGCCAGCAGTGCGACAGGGAAAAATCAGCCCCAGCATTTT
V gene: TRBV5-1; clone size: once; J gene: TRBJ1-5; D gene: .; CDR3 protein: CASSAGTDQPQHF; CDR3 DNA: TGCGCCAGCAGCGCTGGGACCGATCAGCCCCAGCATTTT
V gene: TRBV20-1; clone size: many; J gene: TRBJ1-1; D gene: .; CDR3 protein: CSARAPGQNTEAFF; CDR3 DNA: TGCAGTGCTAGAGCCCCTGGGCAGAACACTGAAGCTTTCTTT
V gene: TRBV12-3/TRBV12-4; clone size: few; J gene: TRBJ2-7; D gene: .; CDR3 protein: CASSLAFQEQYF; CDR3 DNA: TGTGCCAGCAGTTTAGCGTTTCAGGAGCAGTACTTC
V gene: TRBV12-3/TRBV12-4; clone size: .; J gene: TRBJ1-5; D gene: .; CDR3 protein: CASSSNGGFGGDSNQPQHF; CDR3 DNA: TGTGCCAGCAGTTCAAACGGGGGATTTGGGGGAGATAGCAATCAGCCCCAGCATTTT
V gene: TRBV19; clone size: medium-sized; J gene: TRBJ1-2; D gene: .; CDR3 protein: CASRLQGVGYGYTF; CDR3 DNA: TGTGCCAGTAGATTACAGGGAGTTGGCTATGGCTACACCTTC
V gene: TRBV20-1; clone size: few; J gene: TRBJ2-2; D gene: TRBD2; CDR3 protein: CSARDRGRGTGELFF; CDR3 DNA: TGCAGTGCTAGAGATAGAGGGCGGGGGACCGGGGAGCTGTTTTTT
V gene: TRBV10-3; clone size: medium-sized; J gene: TRBJ1-5; D gene: .; CDR3 protein: CAISESEQPQHF; CDR3 DNA: TGTGCCATCAGTGAGTCGGAGCAGCCCCAGCATTTT